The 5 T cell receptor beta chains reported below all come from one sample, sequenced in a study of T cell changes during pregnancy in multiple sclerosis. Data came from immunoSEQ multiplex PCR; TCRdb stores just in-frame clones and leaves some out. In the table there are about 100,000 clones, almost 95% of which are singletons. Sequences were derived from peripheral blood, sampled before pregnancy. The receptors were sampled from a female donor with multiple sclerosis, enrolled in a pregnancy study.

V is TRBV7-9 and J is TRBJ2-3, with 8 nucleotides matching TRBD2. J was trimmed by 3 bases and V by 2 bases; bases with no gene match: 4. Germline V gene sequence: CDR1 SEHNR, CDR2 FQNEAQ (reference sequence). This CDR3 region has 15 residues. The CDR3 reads CASSLWAGGTDTQYF. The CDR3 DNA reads TGTGCCAGCAGCTTATGGGCGGGAGGAACAGATACGCAGTATTTT.

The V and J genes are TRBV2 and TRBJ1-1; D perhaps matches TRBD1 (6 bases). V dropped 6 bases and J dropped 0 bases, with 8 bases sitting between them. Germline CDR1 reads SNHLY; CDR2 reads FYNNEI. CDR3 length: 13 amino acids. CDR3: CASRTGLNTEAFF. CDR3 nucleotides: TGTGCCAGCAGGACAGGACTGAACACTGAAGCTTTCTTT.

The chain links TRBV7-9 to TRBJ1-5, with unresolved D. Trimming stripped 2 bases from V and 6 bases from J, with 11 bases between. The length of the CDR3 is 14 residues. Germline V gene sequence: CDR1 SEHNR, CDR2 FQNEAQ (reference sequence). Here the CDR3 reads CASSLWGDGQPQHF. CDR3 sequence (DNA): TGTGCCAGCAGCTTATGGGGAGACGGTCAGCCCCAGCATTTT.

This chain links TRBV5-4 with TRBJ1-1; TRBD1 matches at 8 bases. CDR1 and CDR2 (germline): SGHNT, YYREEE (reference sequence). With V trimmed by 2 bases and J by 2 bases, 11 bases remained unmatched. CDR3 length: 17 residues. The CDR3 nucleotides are TGTGCCAGCAGCTTCCCAAGGACAGGGTTAGCCAACACTGAAGCTTTCTTT. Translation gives CASSFPRTGLANTEAFF.

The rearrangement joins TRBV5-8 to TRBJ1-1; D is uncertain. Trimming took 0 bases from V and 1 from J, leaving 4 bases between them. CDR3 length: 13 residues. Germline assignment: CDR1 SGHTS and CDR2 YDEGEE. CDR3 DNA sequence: TGTGCCAGCAGCTTGGGCAGGAACACTGAAGCTTTCTTT. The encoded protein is CASSLGRNTEAFF.